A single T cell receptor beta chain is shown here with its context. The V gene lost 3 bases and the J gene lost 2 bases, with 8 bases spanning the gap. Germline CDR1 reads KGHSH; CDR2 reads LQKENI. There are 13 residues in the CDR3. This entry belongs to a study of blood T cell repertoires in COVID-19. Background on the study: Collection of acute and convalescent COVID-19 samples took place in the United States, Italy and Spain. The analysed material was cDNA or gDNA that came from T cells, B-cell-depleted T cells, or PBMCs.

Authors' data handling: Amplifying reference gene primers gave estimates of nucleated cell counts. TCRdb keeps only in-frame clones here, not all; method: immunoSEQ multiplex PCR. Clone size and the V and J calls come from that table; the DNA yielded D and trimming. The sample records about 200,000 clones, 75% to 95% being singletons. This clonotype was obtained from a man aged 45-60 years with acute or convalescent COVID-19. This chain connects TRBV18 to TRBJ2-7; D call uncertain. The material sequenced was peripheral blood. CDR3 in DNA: TGTGCCAGCTCACCGTCCCAGACCTACGAGCAGTACTTC. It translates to CASSPSQTYEQYF. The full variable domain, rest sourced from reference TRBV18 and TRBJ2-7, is NAGVMQNPRHLVRRRGQEARLRCSPMKGHSHVYWYRQLPEEGLKFMVYLQKENIIDESGMPKERFSAEFPKEGPSILRIQQVVRGDSAAYFCASSPSQTYEQYFGPGTRLTVT.